This TCR beta chain came from a study of T cells in Graves' hyperthyroidism and ophthalmopathy. Study at large: At initial diagnosis, before any treatment had begun, peripheral blood was obtained.

Cells are PBMCs isolated from about 10 ml of fresh blood. This clonotype was counted ten times or more. Its antigen is undetermined. The CDR3 regions of TCR beta were amplified from RNA transcripts. HTBI primers were employed in a first-round RT-PCR of the TCR CDR3. TCRdb reprocessed the multiplex PCR reads with MiXCR, giving one entry per CDR3 protein. The sample consists of 350,000 or so distinct CDR3 sequences, over 15% of them appearing once. The CDR3 totals 13 residues. Looked up from germline, CDR1 is SQVTM and CDR2 is ANQGSEA. Trimming removed 3 bases from V and 4 bases from J, with 13 bases in between. Study findings and constraints: Ophthalmopathy stood apart from stable hyperthyroidism in a 13 V-J model. In the blood, most expanded thyroid clonotypes above 0.001 appeared as well.

The rearrangement joins TRBV29-1 to TRBJ2-7, with D perhaps matching TRBD2 (6 bases). The receptor was isolated from a woman aged 40 to 55 with Graves' ophthalmopathy. The sequenced sample was blood. The CDR3: CSVDGGSNYEQYF. CDR3 bases: TGCAGCGTTGATGGGGGGTCGAATTACGAGCAGTACTTC.